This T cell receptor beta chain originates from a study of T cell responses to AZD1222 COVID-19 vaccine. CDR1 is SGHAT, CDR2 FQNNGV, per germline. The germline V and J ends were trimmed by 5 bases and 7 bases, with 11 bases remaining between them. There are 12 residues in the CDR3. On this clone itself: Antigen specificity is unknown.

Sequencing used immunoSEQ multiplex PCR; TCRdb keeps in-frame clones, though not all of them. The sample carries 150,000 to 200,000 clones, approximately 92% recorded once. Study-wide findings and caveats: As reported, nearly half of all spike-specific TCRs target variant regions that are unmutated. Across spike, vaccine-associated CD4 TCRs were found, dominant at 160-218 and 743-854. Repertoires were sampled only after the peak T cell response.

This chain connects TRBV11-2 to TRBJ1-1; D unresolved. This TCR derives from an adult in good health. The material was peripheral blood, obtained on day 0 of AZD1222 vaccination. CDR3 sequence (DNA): TGTGCCAGCAGCCCACCCCCGAATGAAGCTTTCTTT. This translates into CASSPPPNEAFF.